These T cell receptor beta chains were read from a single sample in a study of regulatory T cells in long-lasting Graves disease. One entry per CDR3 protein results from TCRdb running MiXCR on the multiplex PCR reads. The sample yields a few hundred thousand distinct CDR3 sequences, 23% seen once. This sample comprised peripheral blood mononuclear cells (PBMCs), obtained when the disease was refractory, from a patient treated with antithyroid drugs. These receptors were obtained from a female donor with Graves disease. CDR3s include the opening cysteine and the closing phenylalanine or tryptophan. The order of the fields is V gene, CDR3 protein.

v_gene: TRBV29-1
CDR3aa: CSVPRGGRSWNTEAFF

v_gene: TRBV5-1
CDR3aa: CASSAGQARVPYEQYF

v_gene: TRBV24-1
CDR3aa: CATSVGQQNQPQHF

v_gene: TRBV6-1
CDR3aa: CASTEGPGGTGELFF

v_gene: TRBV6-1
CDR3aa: CASSTRETGELFF

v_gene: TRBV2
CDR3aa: CASMLAGGETQYF

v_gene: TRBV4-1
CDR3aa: CASSQGRARGQPQHF

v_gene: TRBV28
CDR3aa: CASSIQGRNTEAFF

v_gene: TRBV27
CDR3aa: CASSFRARAGELFF

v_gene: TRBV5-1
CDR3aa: CASSQIDSDEAFF

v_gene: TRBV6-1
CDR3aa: CASRKTANEQYF

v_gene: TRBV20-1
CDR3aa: CSARVFGGQQEQYF

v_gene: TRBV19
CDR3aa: CASSPRGSGYEQYF

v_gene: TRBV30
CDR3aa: CAWSAGSSSNTEAFF

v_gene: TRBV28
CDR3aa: CASSFPRGDRVRQPQHF

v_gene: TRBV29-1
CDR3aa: CSVDWTSGTQTQYF

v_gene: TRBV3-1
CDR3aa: CASSQRQETQYF

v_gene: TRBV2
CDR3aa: CASSWDGGAGKQYF

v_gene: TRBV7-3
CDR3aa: CASSSGQIIQETQYF

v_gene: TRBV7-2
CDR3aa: CASSLSQVRETQYF

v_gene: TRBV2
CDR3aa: CASSQGGTAKNIQYF

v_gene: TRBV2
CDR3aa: CASSEVASLPGELFF

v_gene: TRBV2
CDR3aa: CASSETPGRSDEKLFF

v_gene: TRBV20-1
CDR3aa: CSASRQGGTEAFF

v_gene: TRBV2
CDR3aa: CASISGVTSGELFF

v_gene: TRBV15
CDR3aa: CATSRVGPSRGGELFF

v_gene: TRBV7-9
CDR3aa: CASSPSGDGPQHF

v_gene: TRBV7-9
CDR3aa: CASSLAVGAPYNEQFF

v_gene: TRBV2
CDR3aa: CASRVSGTNYEQYF

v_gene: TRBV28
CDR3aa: CASSRGISEQYF

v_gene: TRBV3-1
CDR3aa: CASSQGPLNTEAFF

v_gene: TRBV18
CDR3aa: CASSPQSRGYYGYTF

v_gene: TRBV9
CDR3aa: CASSSSSRDRPSGQYF

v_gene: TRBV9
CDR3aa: CASSVDPSGAGARETQYF

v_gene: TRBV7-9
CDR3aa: CASSINRDSAFF

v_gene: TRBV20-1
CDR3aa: CSARELGSGSQETQYF

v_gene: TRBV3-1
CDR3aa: CASTPGGWNTGELFF

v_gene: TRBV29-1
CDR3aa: CSAIQGGAIDQPQHF

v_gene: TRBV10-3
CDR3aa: CAISGGAGNTIYF

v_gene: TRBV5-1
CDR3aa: CASSPGQEQYF

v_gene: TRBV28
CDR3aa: CASNPGVTRRPGYTF

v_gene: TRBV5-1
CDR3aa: CASSFDRDYGYTF

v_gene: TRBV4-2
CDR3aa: CASTQTGVGDQETQYF

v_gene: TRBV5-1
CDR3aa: CASSLTGANTGELFF

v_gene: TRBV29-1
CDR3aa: CSALLDGYIEAFF

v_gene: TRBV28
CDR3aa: CASSFLGFPERITEAFF

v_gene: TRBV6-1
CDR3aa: CASSPGTSVKTQYF

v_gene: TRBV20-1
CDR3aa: CSARGAGETYEQYF

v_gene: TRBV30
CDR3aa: CAWSATGSYGYTF

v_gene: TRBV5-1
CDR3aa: CARIAGTESSETQYF

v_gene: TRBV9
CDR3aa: CASSYGGYQETQYF

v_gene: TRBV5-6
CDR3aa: CASSYGTSGPTSYEQYF

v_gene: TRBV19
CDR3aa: CASSSYSERSNQPQHF